What follows describes a single T cell receptor (beta chain). Its antigen is undetermined. This record comes from a study of vaccination and CD4 T cells after COVID-19. About the research overall: The convalescent population consisted of six males and four females, two of whom were of Hispanic ethnicity. Cells were stimulated with overlapping spike peptide pools from SARS-CoV-2, HCoV-NL63, HCoV-OC43 and HCoV-229E.

Described treatment: approximately nine-day PBMC culture with coronavirus spike peptide pools or control peptides (ViraFEST assay). Sequenced with the Oncomine TCR Beta short-read assay was DNA taken from cultured CD4+ T cells. DNA came from CD4+ T cells after culture. One entry per CDR3 protein, called by TCRdb with MiXCR from the PCR reads. This sample has approximately 23,000 distinct CDR3 sequences, with around a third found just once. The CDR3 length is 14 residues. V trimming: 5 bases; J trimming: 2 bases; junction bases outside the gene matches: 3. This receptor was obtained from a human donor with COVID-19. The V and J genes are TRBV12-3 or TRBV12-4 and TRBJ1-3; TRBD1 matches at 7 bases. Sequenced input: cultured CD4+ T cells from blood. The CDR3 coding sequence is TGTGCCAGCAGTCCTACAGGGGCTGGAAACACCATATATTTT. Amino acid sequence: CASSPTGAGNTIYF.